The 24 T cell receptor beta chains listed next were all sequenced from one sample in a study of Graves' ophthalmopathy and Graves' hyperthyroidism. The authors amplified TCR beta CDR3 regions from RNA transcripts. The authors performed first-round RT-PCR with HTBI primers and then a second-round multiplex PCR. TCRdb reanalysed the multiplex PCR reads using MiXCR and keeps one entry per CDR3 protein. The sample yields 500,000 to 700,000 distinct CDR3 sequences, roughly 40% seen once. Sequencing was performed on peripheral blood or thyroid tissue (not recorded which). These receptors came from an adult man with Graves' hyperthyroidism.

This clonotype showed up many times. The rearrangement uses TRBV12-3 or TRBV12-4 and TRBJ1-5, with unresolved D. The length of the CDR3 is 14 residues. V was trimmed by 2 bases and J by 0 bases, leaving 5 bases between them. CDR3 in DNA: TGTGCCAGCAGTTTAATGGTTAGCAATCAGCCCCAGCATTTT. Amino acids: CASSLMVSNQPQHF.

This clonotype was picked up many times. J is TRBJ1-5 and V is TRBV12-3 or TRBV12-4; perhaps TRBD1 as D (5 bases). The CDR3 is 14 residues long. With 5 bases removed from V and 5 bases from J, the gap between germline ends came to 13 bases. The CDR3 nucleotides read TGTGCCAGCAGTCCTCAGGGAGTCCATCAGCCCCAGCATTTT. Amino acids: CASSPQGVHQPQHF.

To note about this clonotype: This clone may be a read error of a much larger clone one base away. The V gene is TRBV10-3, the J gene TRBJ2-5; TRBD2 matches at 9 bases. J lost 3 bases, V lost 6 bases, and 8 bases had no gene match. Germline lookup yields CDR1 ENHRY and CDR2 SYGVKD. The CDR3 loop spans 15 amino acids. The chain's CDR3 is CAIRFGLAPKETQYF. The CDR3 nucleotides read TGTGCCATCAGATTCGGACTAGCGCCAAAAGAGACCCAGTACTTC.

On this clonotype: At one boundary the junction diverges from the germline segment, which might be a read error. CDR3 sequence: CASSVLAGGHNEQFF. The CDR3 DNA sequence: TGCGCCAGCAGCGTTCTAGCGGGAGGCCACAATGAGCAGTTCTTC. The genes are TRBV9 and TRBJ2-7; TRBD2 matches 11 bases. The end of the DNA is better explained by TRBJ2-1, so the J call may be wrong. Germline CDR1 reads SGDLS; CDR2 reads YYNGEE. The CDR3 totals 15 residues.

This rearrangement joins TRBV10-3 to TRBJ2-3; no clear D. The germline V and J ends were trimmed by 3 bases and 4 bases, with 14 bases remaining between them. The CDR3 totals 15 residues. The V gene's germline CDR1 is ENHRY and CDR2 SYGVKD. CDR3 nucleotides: TGTGCCATCAGTGAAGCCGGTATGAGCGCAGATACGCAGTATTTT. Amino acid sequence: CAISEAGMSADTQYF.

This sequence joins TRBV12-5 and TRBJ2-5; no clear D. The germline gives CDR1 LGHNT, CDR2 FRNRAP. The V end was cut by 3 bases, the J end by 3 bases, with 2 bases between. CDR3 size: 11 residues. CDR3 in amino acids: CASGFKETQYF. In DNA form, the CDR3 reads TGTGCTAGTGGTTTTAAAGAGACCCAGTACTTC. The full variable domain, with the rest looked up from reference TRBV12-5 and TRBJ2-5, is DARVTQTPRHKVTEMGQEVTMRCQPILGHNTVFWYRQTMMQGLELLAYFRNRAPLDDSGMPKDRFSAEMPDATLATLKIQPSEPRDSAVYFCASGFKETQYFGPGTRLLVL.

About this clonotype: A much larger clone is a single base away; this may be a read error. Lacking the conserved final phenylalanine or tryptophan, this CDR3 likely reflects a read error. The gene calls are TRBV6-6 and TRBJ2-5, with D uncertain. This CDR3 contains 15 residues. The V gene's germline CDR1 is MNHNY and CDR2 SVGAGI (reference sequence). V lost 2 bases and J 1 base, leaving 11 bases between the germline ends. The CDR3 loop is CASSYQSLPQETQYL. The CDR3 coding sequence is TGTGCCAGCAGTTACCAATCCTTACCCCAAGAGACCCAGTACCTC.

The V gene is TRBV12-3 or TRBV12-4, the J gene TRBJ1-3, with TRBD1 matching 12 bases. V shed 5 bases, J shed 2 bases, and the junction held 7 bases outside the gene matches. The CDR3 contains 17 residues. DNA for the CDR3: TGTGCCAGCAGTCTTGGGGACAGGGGGCCGGCTGGAAACACCATATATTTT. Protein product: CASSLGDRGPAGNTIYF.

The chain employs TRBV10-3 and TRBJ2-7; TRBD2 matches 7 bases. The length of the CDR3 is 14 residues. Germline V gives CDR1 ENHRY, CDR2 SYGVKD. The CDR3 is CASTREGLAYEQYF. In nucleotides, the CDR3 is TGTGCTTCGACCAGGGAGGGACTCGCCTACGAGCAGTACTTC.

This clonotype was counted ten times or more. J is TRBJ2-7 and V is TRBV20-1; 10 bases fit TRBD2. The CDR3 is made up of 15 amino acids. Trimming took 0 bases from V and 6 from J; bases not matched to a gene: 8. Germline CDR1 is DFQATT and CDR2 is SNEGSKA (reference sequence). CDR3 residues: CSARDPAGGHREQYF. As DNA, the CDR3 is TGCAGTGCTAGAGACCCAGCGGGAGGGCATCGCGAGCAGTACTTC.

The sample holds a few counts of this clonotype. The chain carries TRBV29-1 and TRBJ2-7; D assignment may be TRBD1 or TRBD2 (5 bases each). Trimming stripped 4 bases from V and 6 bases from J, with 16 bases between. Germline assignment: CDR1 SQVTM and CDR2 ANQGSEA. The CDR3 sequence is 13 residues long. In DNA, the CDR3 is TGCAGCGTTGTCGCCGGGGCGCTCAGCGAGCAGTACTTC. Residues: CSVVAGALSEQYF.

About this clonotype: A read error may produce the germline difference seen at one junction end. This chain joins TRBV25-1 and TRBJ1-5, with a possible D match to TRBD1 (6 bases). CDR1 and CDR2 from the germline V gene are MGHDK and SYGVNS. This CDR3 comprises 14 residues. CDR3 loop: CASRQTGSNQPRHF. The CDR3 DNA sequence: TGTGCCAGCAGACAAACAGGGAGCAATCAGCCCCGGCATTTT.

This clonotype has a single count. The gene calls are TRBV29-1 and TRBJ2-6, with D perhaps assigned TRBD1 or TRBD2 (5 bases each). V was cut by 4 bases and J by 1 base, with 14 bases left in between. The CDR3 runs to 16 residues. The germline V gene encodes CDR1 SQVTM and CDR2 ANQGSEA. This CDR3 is CSVVSGRGSGANVLTF. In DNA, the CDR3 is TGCAGCGTTGTTTCGGGGCGCGGGTCTGGGGCCAACGTCCTGACTTTC.

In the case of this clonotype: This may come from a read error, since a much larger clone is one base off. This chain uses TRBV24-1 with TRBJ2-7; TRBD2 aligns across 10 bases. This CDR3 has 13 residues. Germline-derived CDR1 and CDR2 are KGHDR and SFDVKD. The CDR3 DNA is TGTGCCACCGCTGGGACTAGCGCGTACGGGCAGTACTTC. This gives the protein CATAGTSAYGQYF.

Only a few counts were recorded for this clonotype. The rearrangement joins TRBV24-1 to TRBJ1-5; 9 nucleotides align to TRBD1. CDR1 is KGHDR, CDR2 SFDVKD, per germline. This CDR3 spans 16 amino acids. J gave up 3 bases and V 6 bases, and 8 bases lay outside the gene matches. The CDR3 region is CATSLSGQGNNQPQHF. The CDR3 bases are TGTGCCACCAGTCTTAGTGGACAGGGGAACAATCAGCCCCAGCATTTT.

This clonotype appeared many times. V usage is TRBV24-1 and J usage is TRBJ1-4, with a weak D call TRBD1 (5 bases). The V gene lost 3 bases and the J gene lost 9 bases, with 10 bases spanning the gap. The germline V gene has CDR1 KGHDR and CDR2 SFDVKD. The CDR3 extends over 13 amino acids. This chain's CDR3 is CATSDPWGKKLFF. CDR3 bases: TGTGCCACCAGTGATCCCTGGGGGAAAAAACTGTTTTTT.

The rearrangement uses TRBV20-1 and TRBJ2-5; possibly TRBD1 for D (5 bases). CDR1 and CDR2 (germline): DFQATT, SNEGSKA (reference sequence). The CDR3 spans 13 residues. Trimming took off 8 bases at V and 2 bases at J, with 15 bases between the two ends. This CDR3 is CSRGQVEQETQYF. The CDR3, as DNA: TGCAGTAGGGGTCAGGTAGAACAAGAGACCCAGTACTTC.

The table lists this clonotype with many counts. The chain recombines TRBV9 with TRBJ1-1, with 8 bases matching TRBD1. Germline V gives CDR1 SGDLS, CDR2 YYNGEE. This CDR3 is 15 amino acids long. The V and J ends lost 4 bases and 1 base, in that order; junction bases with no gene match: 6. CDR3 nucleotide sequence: TGTGCCAGCAGCCCTCCGACAGGGGCGAACACTGAAGCTTTCTTT. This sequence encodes CASSPPTGANTEAFF.

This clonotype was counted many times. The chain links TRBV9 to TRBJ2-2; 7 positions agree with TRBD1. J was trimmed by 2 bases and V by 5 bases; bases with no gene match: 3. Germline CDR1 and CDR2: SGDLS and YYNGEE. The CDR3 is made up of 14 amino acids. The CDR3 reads CASRRDSNTGELFF. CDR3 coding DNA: TGTGCCAGCAGGAGGGACAGCAACACCGGGGAGCTGTTTTTT.

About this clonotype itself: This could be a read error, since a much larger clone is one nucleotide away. CDR3 bases: TGTGCCAGTACCACGACAGGGCTTGATCAGCCCCAGCATTTT. Amino acid sequence: CASTTTGLDQPQHF. The J gene is TRBJ1-5, the V gene TRBV19; TRBD1 matches at 7 bases. This CDR3 contains 14 residues. From germline, CDR1 is LNHDA and CDR2 SQIVND (reference sequence). The V segment lost 7 bases and the J segment 5 bases; nucleotides outside the gene matches: 8.

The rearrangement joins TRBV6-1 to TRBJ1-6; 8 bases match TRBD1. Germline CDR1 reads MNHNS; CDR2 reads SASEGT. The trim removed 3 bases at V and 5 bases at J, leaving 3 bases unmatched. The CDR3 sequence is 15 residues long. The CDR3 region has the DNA TGTGCCAGCAGTGACCGACAGGGGAATAATTCACCCCTCCACTTT. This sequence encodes CASSDRQGNNSPLHF.

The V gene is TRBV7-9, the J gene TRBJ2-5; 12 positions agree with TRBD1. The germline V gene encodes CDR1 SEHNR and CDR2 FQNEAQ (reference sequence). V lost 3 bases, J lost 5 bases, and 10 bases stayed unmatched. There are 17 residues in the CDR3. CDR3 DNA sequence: TGTGCCAGCAGCTTGGGGCCCGGGACAGGGGGCAGGGAGACCCAGTACTTC. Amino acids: CASSLGPGTGGRETQYF.

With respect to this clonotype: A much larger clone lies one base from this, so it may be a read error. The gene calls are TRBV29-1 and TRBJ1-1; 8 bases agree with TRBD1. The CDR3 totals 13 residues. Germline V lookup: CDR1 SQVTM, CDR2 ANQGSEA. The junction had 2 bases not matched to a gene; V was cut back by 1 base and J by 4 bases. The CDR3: CSVEAGGFTEAFF. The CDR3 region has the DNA TGCAGCGTTGAAGCAGGGGGCTTCACTGAAGCTTTCTTT.

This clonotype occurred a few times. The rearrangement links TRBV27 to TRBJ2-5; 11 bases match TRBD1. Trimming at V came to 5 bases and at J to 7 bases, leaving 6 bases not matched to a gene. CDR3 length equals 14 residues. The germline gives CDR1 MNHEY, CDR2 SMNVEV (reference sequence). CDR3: CASSPGQGEGTQYF. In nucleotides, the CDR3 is TGTGCCAGCAGTCCGGGACAGGGGGAAGGGACCCAGTACTTC.